One and the same sample provided the 27 T cell receptor beta chains below, sequenced in a study of T-cell reconstitution after alpha-beta-depleted transplantation in children. As it was prepared, the TCRbeta library received unique molecular identifiers. TCRdb itself ran the PCR reads through MiXCR, one entry per CDR3 protein. The sample lists around 360,000 distinct CDR3 sequences, 10% seen once, with 2% to 2.5% in the top ten. The starting material was PBMCs from the stem cell graft donor, obtained from the stem cell graft. The receptor source for this set is a human donor who donated a stem cell graft to a child with acute lymphoblastic leukemia.

This chain links TRBV9 with TRBJ1-2, with 11 bases identical to TRBD1. The CDR3 length is 17 residues. J lost 3 bases, V lost 3 bases, and 10 bases had no gene match. Germline V lookup: CDR1 SGDLS, CDR2 YYNGEE. CDR3 loop: CASSAEGTGGFDYGYTF. CDR3 DNA sequence: TGTGCCAGCAGCGCTGAGGGGACAGGGGGATTTGACTATGGCTACACCTTC. The full variable domain, rest sourced from reference TRBV9 and TRBJ1-2, is DSGVTQTPKHLITATGQRVTLRCSPRSGDLSVYWYQQSLDQGLQFLIQYYNGEERAKGNILERFSAQQFPDLHSELNLSSLELGDSALYFCASSAEGTGGFDYGYTFGSGTRLTVV.

V and J are TRBV24-1 and TRBJ2-2, with 11 bases lining up with TRBD2. CDR3 length: 15 residues. Trimming removed 5 bases from V and 2 bases from J; junction bases left unmatched: 0. Germline CDR1 is KGHDR and CDR2 is SFDVKD. The CDR3: CATSGLAGNTGELFF. CDR3 DNA sequence: TGTGCCACCAGTGGACTAGCGGGAAACACCGGGGAGCTGTTTTTT.

Ten or more counts support this clonotype. The genes are TRBV10-3 and TRBJ1-3; D not resolved. Germline CDR1 ENHRY, CDR2 SYGVKD. The CDR3 extends over 13 amino acids. V dropped 11 bases and J dropped 2 bases, with 13 bases sitting between them. The CDR3: CAFGRETGNTIYF. CDR3 nucleotide sequence: TGTGCCTTCGGGCGGGAGACTGGAAACACCATATATTTT.

This clonotype was observed many times. This chain uses TRBV20-1 with TRBJ1-2, with 7 bases lining up with TRBD1. Trimming took 6 bases from V and 4 from J; bases not matched to a gene: 11. The germline V gene has CDR1 DFQATT and CDR2 SNEGSKA (reference sequence). The length of the CDR3 is 14 residues. The CDR3 DNA follows: TGCAGTGCCGAAGACCAGGGGGTAGGCTATGGCTACACCTTC. Protein: CSAEDQGVGYGYTF.

The gene calls are TRBV20-1 and TRBJ2-7; 12 bases match TRBD2. The junction had 10 bases not matched to a gene; V was cut back by 1 base and J by 3 bases. The CDR3 totals 17 residues. Per germline, CDR1 DFQATT and CDR2 SNEGSKA (reference sequence). CDR3 nucleotides: TGCAGTGCTAGAGGCGATGACGGACTAGCGGGACTCTACGAGCAGTACTTC. As protein: CSARGDDGLAGLYEQYF.

This clonotype was seen a handful of times. The gene calls are TRBV28 and TRBJ2-7; D is undetermined. Looked up from germline, CDR1 is MDHEN and CDR2 is SYDVKM. The CDR3 is 12 amino acids. V lost 4 bases, J lost 5 bases, and 9 bases lay in between. CDR3 sequence: CASSSNPHEQYF. CDR3 in DNA: TGTGCCAGCAGTTCCAACCCCCACGAGCAGTACTTC.

This chain connects TRBV5-6 to TRBJ1-2; D call uncertain. The CDR3 sequence is 14 residues long. Germline loops: CDR1 SGHDT, CDR2 YYEEEE. V lost 4 bases to trimming and J lost 4 bases, with 14 bases between them. The CDR3 DNA follows: TGTGCCAGCAGCCATCCGACTGGGATCTATGGCTACACCTTC. Translation gives CASSHPTGIYGYTF.

The gene calls are TRBV7-9 and TRBJ1-6, with a weak D call TRBD1 (6 bases). V lost 1 base and J lost 7, with 11 bases in between. CDR1 SEHNR and CDR2 FQNEAQ come from the germline V gene (reference sequence). The CDR3 totals 15 residues. The CDR3: CASSLVSGVNSPLHF. CDR3 sequence (DNA): TGTGCCAGCAGCTTAGTTTCAGGGGTGAATTCACCCCTCCACTTT. Variable domain in full (rest from reference TRBV7-9 and TRBJ1-6): DTGVSQNPRHKITKRGQNVTFRCDPISEHNRLYWYRQTLGQGPEFLTYFQNEAQLEKSRLLSDRFSAERPKGSFSTLEIQRTEQGDSAMYLCASSLVSGVNSPLHFGNGTRLTVT.

In this sample, this clonotype turned up many times. The gene calls are TRBV7-9 and TRBJ2-7, with D possibly being TRBD1 (6 bases). V was pared by 3 bases and J by 1 base, with 10 bases between. Germline CDR1 SEHNR, CDR2 FQNEAQ (reference sequence). The CDR3 extends over 14 amino acids. CDR3 loop: CASSFGTPSYEQYF. DNA for the CDR3: TGTGCCAGCAGCTTCGGGACACCTTCCTACGAGCAGTACTTC.

This clonotype appeared many times. The chain has TRBV5-1 and TRBJ2-1; 10 bases align to TRBD2. The CDR3 contains 17 residues. CDR1 SGHRS and CDR2 YFSETQ come from the germline V gene. The J segment lost 0 bases and the V segment lost 5 bases, leaving 8 bases of the junction unmatched. CDR3 sequence (DNA): TGCGCCAGCAGTCCTCTAGCGGGAGTAAGCTCCTACAATGAGCAGTTCTTC. It specifies CASSPLAGVSSYNEQFF. The variable domain in full, completed from reference TRBV5-1 and TRBJ2-1, reads KAGVTQTPRYLIKTRGQQVTLSCSPISGHRSVSWYQQTPGQGLQFLFEYFSETQRNKGNFPGRFSGRQFSNSRSEMNVSTLELGDSALYLCASSPLAGVSSYNEQFFGPGTRLTVL.

The chain joins TRBV7-9 to TRBJ2-5; tentatively, D is TRBD1 (6 bases). The ends were cut back, 4 bases at V and 3 bases at J, with 12 bases in the middle. CDR3 length equals 14 residues. The germline CDR1 and CDR2 sequences are SEHNR and FQNEAQ (reference sequence). CDR3 amino acids: CASSSYRDEETQYF. The CDR3 nucleotides read TGTGCCAGCAGCTCGTACAGGGATGAAGAGACCCAGTACTTC.

This clonotype was seen a handful of times. The chain carries TRBV5-1 and TRBJ2-1; the match to TRBD2 covers 10 bases. With 0 bases clipped from V and 2 bases from J, the junction kept 5 bases outside the gene matches. From germline, CDR1 is SGHRS and CDR2 YFSETQ. The CDR3 is 17 residues long. CDR3 nucleotide sequence: TGCGCCAGCAGCTTGGTATTAGGACTAGCGGCCTACAATGAGCAGTTCTTC. Amino acid sequence: CASSLVLGLAAYNEQFF.

J is TRBJ2-1 and V is TRBV5-1, with D possibly TRBD2 on 5 matching bases. This CDR3 has 12 residues. The V gene lost 0 bases and the J gene lost 12 bases, with 10 bases spanning the gap. Germline V lookup: CDR1 SGHRS, CDR2 YFSETQ. CDR3 loop: CASSLVGRVQFF. The CDR3 DNA is TGCGCCAGCAGCTTGGTAGGGCGGGTGCAGTTCTTC.

The table lists this clonotype with a few counts. The chain is built from TRBV29-1 and TRBJ2-7, with TRBD2 matching 8 bases. CDR1 and CDR2 (germline): SQVTM, ANQGSEA. The CDR3 is made up of 16 amino acids. Trimming at V came to 3 bases and at J to 0 bases, leaving 10 bases not matched to a gene. The CDR3, as DNA: TGCAGCGTTGAGTCGGTAGAGGCGGGAGGCTCCTACGAGCAGTACTTC. Its protein product is CSVESVEAGGSYEQYF.

The chain has TRBV5-1 and TRBJ2-7; D possibly corresponds to TRBD1 (5 bases). Trimming removed 2 bases from V and 5 bases from J, with 11 bases in between. This CDR3 is built from 13 residues. CDR1 SGHRS and CDR2 YFSETQ come from the germline V gene. CDR3: CASSFQGTDEQYF. CDR3 DNA sequence: TGCGCCAGCAGCTTCCAGGGCACCGACGAGCAGTACTTC.

This clonotype has only a few counts. The chain uses TRBV11-2 and TRBJ1-6, with D possibly matching TRBD1 (5 bases). Germline CDR1 is SGHAT and CDR2 is FQNNGV. Between the trimmed V and J ends, which lost 4 bases and 8 bases, there was a span of 27 bases. The CDR3 length is 19 residues. For the CDR3, the DNA is TGTGCCAGCAGCTCTCTGGCGTTTGAAATTAGGGGAAGGGATTCACCCCTCCACTTT. Translating gives CASSSLAFEIRGRDSPLHF. Variable domain in full (rest from reference TRBV11-2 and TRBJ1-6): EAGVAQSPRYKIIEKRQSVAFWCNPISGHATLYWYQQILGQGPKLLIQFQNNGVVDDSQLPKDRFSAERLKGVDSTLKIQPAKLEDSAVYLCASSSLAFEIRGRDSPLHFGNGTRLTVT.

This clonotype was recorded at least ten times. The chain uses TRBV20-1 and TRBJ2-3; TRBD2 agrees at 9 bases. Germline-derived CDR1 and CDR2 are DFQATT and SNEGSKA (reference sequence). The CDR3 loop spans 15 amino acids. The J segment lost 3 bases and the V segment lost 4 bases, leaving 8 bases of the junction unmatched. The CDR3, as DNA: TGCAGTGCTACAACAGGACTAGCGAGTACAGATACGCAGTATTTT. Translation gives CSATTGLASTDTQYF.

The table lists this clonotype with a count of one. A junction end diverges from the germline sequence, so it may reflect a read error. The chain links TRBV19 to TRBJ1-1; D is ambiguous. CDR1 and CDR2 from the germline V gene are LNHDA and SQIVND (reference sequence). The CDR3 contains 14 residues. CDR3 region: CVSSIGVMNTEAFF. The CDR3 DNA reads as TGTGTCAGTAGTATAGGTGTGATGAACACTGAAGCTTTCTTT. Complete variable domain (other parts from reference TRBV19 and TRBJ1-1): DGGITQSPKYLFRKEGQNVTLSCEQNLNHDAMYWYRQDPGQGLRLIYYSQIVNDFQKGDIAEGYSVSREKKESFPLTVTSAQKNPTAFYLCVSSIGVMNTEAFFGQGTRLTVV.

This rearrangement joins TRBV20-1 to TRBJ2-7; D uncertain. The CDR3 length is 15 residues. CDR1 DFQATT and CDR2 SNEGSKA come from the germline V gene (reference sequence). V was clipped by 0 bases and J by 3 bases, with 15 bases between them. As DNA, the CDR3 is TGCAGTGCTAGAGAAGGTCGCAATCTTAACTACGAGCAGTACTTC. Translation gives CSAREGRNLNYEQYF.

This clonotype was found many times. The chain is built from TRBV12-3 or TRBV12-4 and TRBJ1-2, with 7 bases identical to TRBD1. The CDR3 is 12 amino acids. Trimming at V came to 6 bases and at J to 6 bases, leaving 4 bases not matched to a gene. The CDR3: CASSLRGHGYTF. The CDR3 nucleotides read TGTGCCAGCAGCTTAAGGGGGCATGGCTACACCTTC.

This clonotype was counted ten times or more. The chain links TRBV5-1 to TRBJ2-7; the D is unclear. V lost 2 bases and J lost 6, with 12 bases in between. CDR3 length: 13 residues. Germline V CDR1 and CDR2: SGHRS, YFSETQ. CDR3 in amino acids: CASSFDQVPEQYF. CDR3 bases: TGCGCCAGCAGCTTTGACCAGGTTCCCGAGCAGTACTTC.

CDR3 region: CATSWQGNTGELFF. DNA for the CDR3: TGTGCCACCAGCTGGCAGGGTAACACCGGGGAGCTGTTTTTT. This chain connects TRBV15 to TRBJ2-2; D may be TRBD1 (5 bases). The CDR3 extends over 14 amino acids. Germline V gene lookup returns CDR1 LNHNV and CDR2 YYDKDF (reference sequence). V lost 5 bases to trimming and J lost 2 bases, with 9 bases between them.

J is TRBJ2-5 and V is TRBV5-6, with 8 bases matching TRBD1. This CDR3 comprises 15 residues. In germline, CDR1 is SGHDT, CDR2 YYEEEE. Germline trimming cut 1 base from V and 4 bases from J; bases unmatched to any gene: 6. CDR3 sequence: CASSLYRGSGETQYF. DNA of the CDR3: TGTGCCAGCAGCTTGTACAGGGGGTCCGGAGAGACCCAGTACTTC.

The gene calls are TRBV5-6 and TRBJ2-1; 14 bases map to TRBD2. The CDR3 extends over 17 amino acids. J gave up 5 bases and V 3 bases, and 7 bases lay outside the gene matches. Germline CDR1 SGHDT, CDR2 YYEEEE. As DNA, the CDR3 is TGTGCCAGCAGCTCGTCGGGACTAGCGGGAGATAACAATGAGCAGTTCTTC. This codes for CASSSSGLAGDNNEQFF.

Details on this clonotype: A junction boundary mismatches the germline segment, possibly from a read error. The V gene is TRBV4-3, the J gene TRBJ2-3; D is possibly TRBD1 or TRBD2 (7 bases each). The CDR3 sequence is 17 residues long. Germline V lookup: CDR1 LGHNA, CDR2 YSLEER. This CDR3 is CASSQERQGGPTDPQYF. The CDR3 DNA reads TGCGCCAGCAGCCAAGAGAGGCAGGGGGGGCCAACAGATCCGCAGTATTTT.

This clonotype was observed a handful of times. This rearrangement joins TRBV27 to TRBJ2-7, with 7 bases lining up with TRBD1. There are 14 residues in the CDR3. Germline assignment: CDR1 MNHEY and CDR2 SMNVEV (reference sequence). V lost 9 bases, J lost 2 bases, and 10 bases stayed unmatched. The CDR3 protein is CASRPGGPAYEQYF. CDR3 nucleotides: TGTGCCAGTAGGCCAGGGGGACCTGCCTACGAGCAGTACTTC.

Ten or more counts support this clonotype. V usage is TRBV27 and J usage is TRBJ1-2, with TRBD1 as a possible D gene (5 bases). This CDR3 contains 13 residues. With 5 bases removed from V and 3 bases from J, the gap between germline ends came to 10 bases. CDR1 MNHEY and CDR2 SMNVEV come from the germline V gene (reference sequence). The chain's CDR3 is CASSLGTYYGYTF. The CDR3 coding sequence is TGTGCCAGCAGTCTCGGGACGTACTATGGCTACACCTTC.